This T cell receptor beta chain was sequenced in a study of shared clonotypes between healthy human individuals. Findings of the study overall: Estimated richness values were generally larger in naive subsets than in memory subsets.

This clone was found once. Its antigen is currently unknown. Only CD45RO-negative cells positively selected for CCR7 counted as naive CD8 cells, so terminally differentiated effector memory CD45RA+ cells were excluded. Donors had no recently reported acute infections or vaccinations and were HIV-negative. There were only Caucasian adults among the donors, and all lived in Nashville, Tennessee. In germline, CDR1 is MNHEY, CDR2 SVGAGI. The CDR3 consists of 13 residues. V was pared by 4 bases and J by 4 bases, with 10 bases between. Over several immunoSEQ plates, each subset's genomic DNA was distributed in even portions. The repertoire was sequenced with immunoSEQ multiplex PCR; TCRdb's copy has only in-frame clones and lacks some. The sample contains approximately 650,000 clones, around 95% of which appear only once.

J is TRBJ1-2 and V is TRBV6-5; tentative D call: TRBD1 (5 bases). This TCR derives from a woman younger than 45 in good health. Sequenced sample: naive CD8+ T cells sorted from blood. CDR3 residues: CASSFEGTYGYTF. The DNA of the CDR3 is TGTGCCAGCAGTTTCGAGGGGACCTATGGCTACACCTTC.